Below, 9 T cell receptor beta chains from the same sample are listed, as sequenced in a study of neurological immune-mediated disorders. TCRdb independently ran MiXCR on the 5' RACE reads; one entry per CDR3 protein. The sample includes tens of thousands of distinct CDR3 sequences, about 3.7% of them seen just once. The material sequenced was PBMCs. The receptors derive from a man aged 40-49 years with multiple sclerosis.

This clonotype was counted ten times or more. The genes are TRBV20-1 and TRBJ2-5, with 11 positions matching TRBD2. The germline gives CDR1 DFQATT, CDR2 SNEGSKA (reference sequence). The V segment lost 5 bases and the J segment 2 bases; nucleotides outside the gene matches: 7. This CDR3 comprises 15 residues. CDR3 sequence (DNA): TGCAGTGCTGCGATCCTAGCGGGGGGTCAAGAGACCCAGTACTTC. Protein product: CSAAILAGGQETQYF.

This clonotype was counted ten times or more. V and J are TRBV14 and TRBJ2-2; the D is unclear. V was shortened by 3 bases and J by 3 bases, with 8 bases between the two germline ends. The length of the CDR3 is 14 residues. Germline values: CDR1 SGHDN, CDR2 FVKESK. Here the CDR3 DNA reads TGTGCCAGCAGCCACGGGTCTTACACCGGGGAGCTGTTTTTT. Its translation is CASSHGSYTGELFF.

The sample holds many counts of this clonotype. V usage is TRBV6-5 and J usage is TRBJ2-7; weak D call: TRBD1 (6 bases). The CDR3 has 14 residues. With 2 bases removed from V and 2 bases from J, the gap between germline ends came to 10 bases. CDR1 MNHEY and CDR2 SVGAGI come from the germline V gene. The CDR3, as DNA: TGTGCCAGCAGTTACAGCAGGGGCGCCTACGAGCAGTACTTC. Encoded protein: CASSYSRGAYEQYF.

This clonotype was seen at least ten times. This sequence joins TRBV21-1 and TRBJ2-7; the table assigns TRBD1, which was not confirmed against the DNA. TRBV21-1 is labeled a pseudogene. This CDR3 has 15 amino acids. The CDR3 protein is CASSMGARNTYEQYF. The CDR3 region has the DNA TGTGCCAGCAGCATGGGGGCACGGAACACCTACGAGCAGTACTTC.

This clonotype has a count of ten or more. This chain connects TRBV20-1 to TRBJ2-2; D may match TRBD1 or TRBD2 (5 bases each). Between the trimmed V and J ends, which lost 1 base and 7 bases, there was a span of 13 bases. The CDR3 covers 14 residues. Germline values: CDR1 DFQATT, CDR2 SNEGSKA (reference sequence). The DNA for the CDR3 is TGCAGTGCTAGAGGGGACCGAGGGGTCGGGGAGCTGTTTTTT. It codes for CSARGDRGVGELFF.

In its sample, this clonotype was seen many times. This chain uses TRBV12-3 or TRBV12-4 with TRBJ1-4; no reliable D call. With 0 bases removed from V and 8 bases from J, the gap between germline ends came to 10 bases. The CDR3 is made up of 14 amino acids. The CDR3 loop is CASSLAAGSEKLFF. CDR3 nucleotide sequence: TGTGCCAGCAGTTTAGCGGCGGGCTCGGAAAAACTGTTTTTT.

This clonotype was seen ten or more times. The V and J genes are TRBV6-1 and TRBJ2-1, with D maybe TRBD2 (6 bases). The CDR3 is 13 amino acids. Germline values: CDR1 MNHNS, CDR2 SASEGT. Between the trimmed V and J ends, which lost 9 bases and 3 bases, there was a span of 12 bases. CDR3 sequence (DNA): TGTGCCAGTAGGTGGGGGGACTACAATGAGCAGTTCTTC. It encodes CASRWGDYNEQFF.

This clonotype occurred many times. J is TRBJ1-2 and V is TRBV27; 8 nucleotides align to TRBD1. Germline CDR1 reads MNHEY; CDR2 reads SMNVEV (reference sequence). V was clipped by 5 bases and J by 4 bases; unmatched bases: 9. This CDR3 contains 15 residues. As DNA, the CDR3 is TGTGCCAGCAGTCCCTCCGGGACAGGCCTCTATGGCTACACCTTC. Encoded protein: CASSPSGTGLYGYTF.

This clonotype was observed at least ten times. This rearrangement joins TRBV12-3 or TRBV12-4 to TRBJ2-5; maybe TRBD2 (5 bases). V was shortened by 0 bases and J by 5 bases, with 10 bases between the two germline ends. The CDR3 is 14 amino acids. In DNA form, the CDR3 reads TGTGCCAGCAGTTTAGCGCCTAGGGAGGAGACCCAGTACTTC. Protein product: CASSLAPREETQYF.